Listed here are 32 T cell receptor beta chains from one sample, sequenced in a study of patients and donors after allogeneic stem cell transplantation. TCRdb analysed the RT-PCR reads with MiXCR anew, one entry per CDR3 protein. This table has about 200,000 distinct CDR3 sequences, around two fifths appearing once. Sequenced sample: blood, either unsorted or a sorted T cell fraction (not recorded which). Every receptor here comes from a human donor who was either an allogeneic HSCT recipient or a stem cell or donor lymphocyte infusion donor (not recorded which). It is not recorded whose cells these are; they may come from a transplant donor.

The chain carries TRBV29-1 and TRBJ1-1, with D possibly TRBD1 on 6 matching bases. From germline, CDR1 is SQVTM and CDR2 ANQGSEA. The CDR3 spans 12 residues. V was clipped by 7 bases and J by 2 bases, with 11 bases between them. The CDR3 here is CSAGQHNTEAFF. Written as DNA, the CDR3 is TGCAGCGCCGGACAGCACAACACTGAAGCTTTCTTT.

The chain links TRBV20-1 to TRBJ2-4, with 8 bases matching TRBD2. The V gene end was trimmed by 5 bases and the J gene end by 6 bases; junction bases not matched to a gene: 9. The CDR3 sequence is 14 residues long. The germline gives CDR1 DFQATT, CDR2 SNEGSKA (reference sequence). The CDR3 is CSAPTSGKRNIQYF. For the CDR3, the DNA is TGCAGTGCTCCAACTAGCGGTAAACGAAACATTCAGTACTTC.

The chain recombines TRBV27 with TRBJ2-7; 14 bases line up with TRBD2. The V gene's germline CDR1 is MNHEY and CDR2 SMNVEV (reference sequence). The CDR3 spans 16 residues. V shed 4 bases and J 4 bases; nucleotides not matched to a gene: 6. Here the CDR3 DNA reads TGTGCCAGCAGTTCTCGACTAGCGGGAGGGCCTTACGAGCAGTACTTC. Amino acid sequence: CASSSRLAGGPYEQYF.

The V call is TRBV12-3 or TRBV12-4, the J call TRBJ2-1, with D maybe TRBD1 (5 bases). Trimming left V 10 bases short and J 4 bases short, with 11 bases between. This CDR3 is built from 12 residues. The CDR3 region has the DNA TGTGCCACAGGGATACAGTACAATGAGCAGTTCTTC. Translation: CATGIQYNEQFF.

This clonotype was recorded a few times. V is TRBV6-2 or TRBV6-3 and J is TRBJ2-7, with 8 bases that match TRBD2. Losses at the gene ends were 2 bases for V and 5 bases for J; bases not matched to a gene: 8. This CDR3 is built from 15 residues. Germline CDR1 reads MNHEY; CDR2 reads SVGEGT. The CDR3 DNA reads TGTGCCAGCAGTTACGAAGCGGGAGCAGGCGACGAGCAGTACTTC. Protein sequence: CASSYEAGAGDEQYF.

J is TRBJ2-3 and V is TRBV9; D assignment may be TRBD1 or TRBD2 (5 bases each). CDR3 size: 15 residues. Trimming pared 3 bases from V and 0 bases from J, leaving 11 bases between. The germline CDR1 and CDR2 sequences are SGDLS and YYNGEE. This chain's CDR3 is CASSGRDASTDTQYF. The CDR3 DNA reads TGTGCCAGCAGCGGACGGGACGCAAGCACAGATACGCAGTATTTT.

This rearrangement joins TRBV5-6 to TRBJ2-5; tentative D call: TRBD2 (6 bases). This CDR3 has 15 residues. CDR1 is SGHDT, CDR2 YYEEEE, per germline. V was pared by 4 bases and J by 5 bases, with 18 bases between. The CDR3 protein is CASSPDGGSRETQYF. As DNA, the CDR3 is TGTGCCAGCAGCCCGGACGGAGGGAGCAGGGAGACCCAGTACTTC. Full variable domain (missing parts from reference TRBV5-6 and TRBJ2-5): DAGVTQSPTHLIKTRGQQVTLRCSPKSGHDTVSWYQQALGQGPQFIFQYYEEEERQRGNFPDRFSGHQFPNYSSELNVNALLLGDSALYLCASSPDGGSRETQYFGPGTRLLVL.

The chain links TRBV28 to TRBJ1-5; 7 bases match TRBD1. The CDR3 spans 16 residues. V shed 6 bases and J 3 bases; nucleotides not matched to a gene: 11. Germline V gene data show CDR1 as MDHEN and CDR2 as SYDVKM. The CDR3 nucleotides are TGTGCCAGCAGACCTATTCAGGGGGAAGACAATCAGCCCCAGCATTTT. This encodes CASRPIQGEDNQPQHF.

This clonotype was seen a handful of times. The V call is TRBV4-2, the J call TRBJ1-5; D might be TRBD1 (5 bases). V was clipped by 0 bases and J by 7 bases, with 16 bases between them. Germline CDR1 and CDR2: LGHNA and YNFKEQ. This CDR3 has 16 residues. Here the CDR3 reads CASSQDWVGGFQPQHF. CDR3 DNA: TGTGCCAGCAGCCAAGATTGGGTGGGGGGGTTCCAGCCCCAGCATTTT.

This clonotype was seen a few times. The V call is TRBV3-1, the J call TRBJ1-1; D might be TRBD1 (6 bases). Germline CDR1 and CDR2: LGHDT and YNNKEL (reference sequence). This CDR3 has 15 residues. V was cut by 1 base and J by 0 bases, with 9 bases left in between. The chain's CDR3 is CASSQGGTMNTEAFF. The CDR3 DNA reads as TGTGCCAGCAGCCAAGGTGGGACAATGAACACTGAAGCTTTCTTT.

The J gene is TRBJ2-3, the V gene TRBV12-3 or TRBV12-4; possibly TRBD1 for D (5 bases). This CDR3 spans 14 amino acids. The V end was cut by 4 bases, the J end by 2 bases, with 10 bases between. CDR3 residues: CASSSDSFTDTQYF. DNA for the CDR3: TGTGCCAGCAGTTCAGACAGTTTCACAGATACGCAGTATTTT.

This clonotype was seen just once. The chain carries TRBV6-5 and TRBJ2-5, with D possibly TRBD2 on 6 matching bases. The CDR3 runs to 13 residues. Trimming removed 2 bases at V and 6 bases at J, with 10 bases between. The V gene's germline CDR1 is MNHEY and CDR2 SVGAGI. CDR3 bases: TGTGCCAGCAGTTACCCGGGACTCCAGACCCAGTACTTC. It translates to CASSYPGLQTQYF.

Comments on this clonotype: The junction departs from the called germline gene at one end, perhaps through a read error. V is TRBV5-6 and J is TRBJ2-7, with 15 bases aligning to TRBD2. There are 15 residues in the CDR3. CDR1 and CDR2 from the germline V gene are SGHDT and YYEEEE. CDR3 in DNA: TGTGCCAGCAGCACCCAAGGACTAGCGGGAGGGCCGACTATCTTC. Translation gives CASSTQGLAGGPTIF.

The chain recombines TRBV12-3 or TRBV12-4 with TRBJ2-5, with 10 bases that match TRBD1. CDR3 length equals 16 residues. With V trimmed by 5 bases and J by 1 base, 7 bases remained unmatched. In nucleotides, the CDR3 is TGTGCCAGCAGTCCCCAGACAGGGGGCCTCCAAGAGACCCAGTACTTC. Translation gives CASSPQTGGLQETQYF.

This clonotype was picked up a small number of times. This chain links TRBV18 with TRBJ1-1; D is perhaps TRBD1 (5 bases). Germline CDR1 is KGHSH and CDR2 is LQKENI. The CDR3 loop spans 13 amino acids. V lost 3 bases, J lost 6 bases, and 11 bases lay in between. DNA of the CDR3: TGTGCCAGCTCACCGCATGGACACCCTGAAGCTTTCTTT. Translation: CASSPHGHPEAFF.

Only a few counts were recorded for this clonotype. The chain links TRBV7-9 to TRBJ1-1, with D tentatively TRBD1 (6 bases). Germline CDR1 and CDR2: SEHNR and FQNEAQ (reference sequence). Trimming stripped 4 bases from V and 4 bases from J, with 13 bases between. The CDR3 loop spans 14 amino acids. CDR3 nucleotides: TGTGCCAGCAGCTCATCCCAGGGGAGCACTGAAGCTTTCTTT. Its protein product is CASSSSQGSTEAFF.

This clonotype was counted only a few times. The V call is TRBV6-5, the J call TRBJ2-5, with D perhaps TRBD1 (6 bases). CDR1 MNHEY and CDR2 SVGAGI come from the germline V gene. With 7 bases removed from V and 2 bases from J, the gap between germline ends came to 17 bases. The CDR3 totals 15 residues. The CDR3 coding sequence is TGTGCCAGCACCTTCTCCCCAGGGGTTCAAGAGACCCAGTACTTC. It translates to CASTFSPGVQETQYF.

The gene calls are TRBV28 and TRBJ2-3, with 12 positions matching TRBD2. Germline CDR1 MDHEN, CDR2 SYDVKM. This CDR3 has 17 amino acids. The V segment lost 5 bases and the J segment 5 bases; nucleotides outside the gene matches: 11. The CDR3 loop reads CASSTYGTSGLEDTQYF. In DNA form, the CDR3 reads TGTGCCAGCAGTACCTACGGGACTAGCGGGCTGGAAGATACGCAGTATTTT.

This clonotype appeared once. CDR3 sequence: CASSISGGTGNQPQHF. The CDR3 bases are TGTGCCAGTAGTATTTCGGGGGGGACGGGCAATCAGCCCCAGCATTTT. The chain recombines TRBV19 with TRBJ1-5, with D tentatively TRBD1 (5 bases). This CDR3 is built from 16 residues. Germline CDR1 is LNHDA and CDR2 is SQIVND (reference sequence). Trimming left V 3 bases short and J 2 bases short, with 14 bases between. The full variable domain, with the rest looked up from reference TRBV19 and TRBJ1-5, is DGGITQSPKYLFRKEGQNVTLSCEQNLNHDAMYWYRQDPGQGLRLIYYSQIVNDFQKGDIAEGYSVSREKKESFPLTVTSAQKNPTAFYLCASSISGGTGNQPQHFGDGTRLSIL.

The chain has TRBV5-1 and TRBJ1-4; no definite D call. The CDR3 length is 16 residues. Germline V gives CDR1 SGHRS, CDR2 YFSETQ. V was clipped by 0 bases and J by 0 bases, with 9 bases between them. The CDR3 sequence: CASSLGPVTTNEKLFF. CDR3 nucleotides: TGCGCCAGCAGCTTGGGACCGGTAACAACTAATGAAAAACTGTTTTTT.

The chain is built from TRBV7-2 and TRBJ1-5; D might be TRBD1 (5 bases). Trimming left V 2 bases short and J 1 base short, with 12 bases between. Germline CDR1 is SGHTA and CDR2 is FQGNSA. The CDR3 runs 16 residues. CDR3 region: CASSLLPGLSNQPQHF. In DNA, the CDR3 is TGTGCCAGCAGCTTATTGCCGGGACTGAGCAATCAGCCCCAGCATTTT.

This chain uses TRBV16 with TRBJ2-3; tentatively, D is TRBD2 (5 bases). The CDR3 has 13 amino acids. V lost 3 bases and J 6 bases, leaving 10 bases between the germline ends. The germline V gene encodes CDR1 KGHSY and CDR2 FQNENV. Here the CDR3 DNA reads TGTGCCAGCAGCCACGGGGTAGTGGATACGCAGTATTTT. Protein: CASSHGVVDTQYF. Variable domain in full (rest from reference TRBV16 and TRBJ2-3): GEEVAQTPKHLVRGEGQKAKLYCAPIKGHSYVFWYQQVLKNEFKFLISFQNENVFDETGMPKERFSAKCLPNSPCSLEIQATKLEDSAVYFCASSHGVVDTQYFGPGTRLTVL.

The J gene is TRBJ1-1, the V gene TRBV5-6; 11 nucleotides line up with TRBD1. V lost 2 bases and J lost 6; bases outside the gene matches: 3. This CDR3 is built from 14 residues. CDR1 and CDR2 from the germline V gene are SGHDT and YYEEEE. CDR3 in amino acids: CASSFGQGASEAFF. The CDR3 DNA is TGTGCCAGCAGCTTTGGACAGGGGGCCTCTGAAGCTTTCTTT.

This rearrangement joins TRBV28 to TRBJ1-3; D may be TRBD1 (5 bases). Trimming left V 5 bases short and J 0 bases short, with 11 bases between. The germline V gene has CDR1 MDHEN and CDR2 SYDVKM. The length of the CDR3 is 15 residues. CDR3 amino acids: CASSPMTVSGNTIYF. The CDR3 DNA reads TGTGCCAGCAGTCCCATGACAGTCTCTGGAAACACCATATATTTT.

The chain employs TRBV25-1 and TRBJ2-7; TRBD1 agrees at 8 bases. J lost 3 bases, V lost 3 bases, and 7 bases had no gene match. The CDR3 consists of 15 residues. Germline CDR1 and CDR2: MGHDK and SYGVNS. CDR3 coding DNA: TGTGCCAGCAGTGAGTCCCCAGGGGGCGGCTACGAGCAGTACTTC. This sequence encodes CASSESPGGGYEQYF.

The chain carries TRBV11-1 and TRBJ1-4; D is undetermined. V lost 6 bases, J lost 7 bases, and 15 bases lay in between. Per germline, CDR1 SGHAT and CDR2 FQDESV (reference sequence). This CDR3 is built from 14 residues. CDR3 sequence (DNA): TGTGCCAGCAGTCGGGAGGGAAACGGTGAAAAACTGTTTTTT. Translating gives CASSREGNGEKLFF.

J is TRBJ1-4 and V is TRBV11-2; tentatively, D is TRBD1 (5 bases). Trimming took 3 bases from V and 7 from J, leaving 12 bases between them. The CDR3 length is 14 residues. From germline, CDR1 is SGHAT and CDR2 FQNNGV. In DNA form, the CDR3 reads TGTGCCAGCAGCTTCCCCGGGACGGCTGAAAAACTGTTTTTT. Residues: CASSFPGTAEKLFF.

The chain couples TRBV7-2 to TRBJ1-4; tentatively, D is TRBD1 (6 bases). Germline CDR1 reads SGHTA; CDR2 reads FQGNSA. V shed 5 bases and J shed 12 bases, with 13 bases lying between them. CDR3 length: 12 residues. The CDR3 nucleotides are TGTGCCAGCAGCCCGCTGAGGGGGGAACTGTTTTTT. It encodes CASSPLRGELFF.

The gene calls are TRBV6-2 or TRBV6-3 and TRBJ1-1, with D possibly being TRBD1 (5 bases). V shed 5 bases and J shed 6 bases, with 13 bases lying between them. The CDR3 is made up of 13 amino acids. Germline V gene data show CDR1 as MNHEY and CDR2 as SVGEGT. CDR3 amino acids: CASSRGGPSEAFF. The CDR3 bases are TGTGCCAGCAGTAGGGGAGGGCCTTCTGAAGCTTTCTTT.

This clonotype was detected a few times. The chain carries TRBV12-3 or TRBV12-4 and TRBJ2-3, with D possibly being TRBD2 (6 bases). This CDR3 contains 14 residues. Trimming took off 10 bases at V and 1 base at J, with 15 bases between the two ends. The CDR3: CAIPRPGGTDTQYF. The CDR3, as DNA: TGTGCCATCCCTCGCCCGGGGGGCACAGATACGCAGTATTTT.

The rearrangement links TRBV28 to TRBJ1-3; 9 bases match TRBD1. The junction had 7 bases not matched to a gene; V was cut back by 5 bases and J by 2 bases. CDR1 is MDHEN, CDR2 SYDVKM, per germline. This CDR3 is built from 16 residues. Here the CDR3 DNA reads TGTGCCAGCAGTGAACAGGGGGCGAGGGCTGGAAACACCATATATTTT. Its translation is CASSEQGARAGNTIYF.

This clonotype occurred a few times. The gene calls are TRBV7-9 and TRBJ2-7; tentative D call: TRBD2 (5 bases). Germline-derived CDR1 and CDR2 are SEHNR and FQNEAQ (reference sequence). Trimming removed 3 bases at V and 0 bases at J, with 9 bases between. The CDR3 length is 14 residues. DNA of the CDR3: TGTGCCAGCAGCTTCGACTATAGCTCCTACGAGCAGTACTTC. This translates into CASSFDYSSYEQYF.